The present TCR beta chain was sequenced within a study of post-analysis software for immune sequencing data. Study-wide context: Relapsing-remitting, secondary progressive and progressive-relapsing forms made up the multiple sclerosis disease courses. Study findings and constraints: Included in a set of roughly five TRBV segments more frequent in patients than controls were TRBV5-6, TRBV5-1 and TRBV20-1. The normalized Chao1 diversity of multiple sclerosis patients was significantly lower than that of controls.

The TCR beta cDNA libraries contained unique molecular identifiers. T cells, 1 to 10 million of them, yielded approximately 500,000 cDNA molecules. TCRdb passed the PCR reads through MiXCR, listing each CDR3 protein once. The sample shows hundreds of thousands of distinct CDR3 sequences, 30% to 45% of them seen only once. Trimming took off 7 bases at V and 2 bases at J, with 14 bases between the two ends. There are 14 residues in the CDR3. Germline CDR1 and CDR2: SNHLY and FYNNEI. The sample holds a few counts of this clonotype. Antigen: not known. Sequenced: blood. The TCR sequence derives from a girl aged 2 to 10 with multiple sclerosis. The V gene is TRBV2, the J gene TRBJ2-5, with D possibly matching TRBD1 (6 bases). The CDR3 protein is CASIPGHLQETQYF. CDR3 nucleotides: TGTGCCAGCATCCCGGGACACTTACAAGAGACCCAGTACTTC.